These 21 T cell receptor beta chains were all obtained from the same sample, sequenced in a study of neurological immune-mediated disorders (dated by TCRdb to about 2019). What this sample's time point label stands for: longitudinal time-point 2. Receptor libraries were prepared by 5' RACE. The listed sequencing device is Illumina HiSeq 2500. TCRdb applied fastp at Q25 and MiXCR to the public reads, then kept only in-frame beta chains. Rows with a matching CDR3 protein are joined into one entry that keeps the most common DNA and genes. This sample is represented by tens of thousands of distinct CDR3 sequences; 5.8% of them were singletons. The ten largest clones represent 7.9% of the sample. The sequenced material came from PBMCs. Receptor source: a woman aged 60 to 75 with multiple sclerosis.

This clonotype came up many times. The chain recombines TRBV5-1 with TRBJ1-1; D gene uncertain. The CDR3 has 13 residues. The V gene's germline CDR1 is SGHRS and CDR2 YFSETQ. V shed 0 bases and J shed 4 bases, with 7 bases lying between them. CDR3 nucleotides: TGCGCCAGCAGCTTGGATCTCGGCACTGAAGCTTTCTTT. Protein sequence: CASSLDLGTEAFF.

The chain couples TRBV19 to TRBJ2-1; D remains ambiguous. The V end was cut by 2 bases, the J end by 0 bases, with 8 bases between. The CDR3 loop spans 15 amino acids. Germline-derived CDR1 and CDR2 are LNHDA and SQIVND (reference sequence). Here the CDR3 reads CASSIYRSSYNEQFF. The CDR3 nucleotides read TGTGCCAGTAGTATATACAGAAGCTCCTACAATGAGCAGTTCTTC.

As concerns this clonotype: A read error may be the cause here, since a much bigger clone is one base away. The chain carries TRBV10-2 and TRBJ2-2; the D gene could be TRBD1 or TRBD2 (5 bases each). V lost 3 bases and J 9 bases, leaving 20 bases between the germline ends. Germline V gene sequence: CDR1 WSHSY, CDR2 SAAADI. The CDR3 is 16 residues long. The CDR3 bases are TGCGCCAGCAGTGAATTGAGGGCGTGGGGGACCCGGGAGCTGTTTTTT. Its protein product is CASSELRAWGTRELFF.

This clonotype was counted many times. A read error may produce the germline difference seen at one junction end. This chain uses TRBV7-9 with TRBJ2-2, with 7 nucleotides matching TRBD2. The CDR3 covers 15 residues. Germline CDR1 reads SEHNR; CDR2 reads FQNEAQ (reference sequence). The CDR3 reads CASSLMGGNSGELFF. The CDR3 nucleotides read TGTGCCAGCAGCTTAATGGGGGGGAACTCCGGGGAGCTGTTTTTT.

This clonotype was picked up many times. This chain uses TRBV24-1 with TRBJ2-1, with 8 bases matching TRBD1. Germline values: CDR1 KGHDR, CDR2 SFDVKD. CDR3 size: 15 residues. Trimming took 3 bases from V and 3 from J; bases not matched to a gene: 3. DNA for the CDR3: TGTGCCACCAGTGATGGGACAGGAGACTACAATGAGCAGTTCTTC. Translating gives CATSDGTGDYNEQFF.

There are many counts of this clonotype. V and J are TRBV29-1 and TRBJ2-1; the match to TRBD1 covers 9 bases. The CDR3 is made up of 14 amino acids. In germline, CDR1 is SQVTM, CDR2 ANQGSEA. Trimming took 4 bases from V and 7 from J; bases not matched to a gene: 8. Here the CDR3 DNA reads TGCAGCGTTGCTTTAGGGACAGGGTGGAATGAGCAGTTCTTC. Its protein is CSVALGTGWNEQFF.

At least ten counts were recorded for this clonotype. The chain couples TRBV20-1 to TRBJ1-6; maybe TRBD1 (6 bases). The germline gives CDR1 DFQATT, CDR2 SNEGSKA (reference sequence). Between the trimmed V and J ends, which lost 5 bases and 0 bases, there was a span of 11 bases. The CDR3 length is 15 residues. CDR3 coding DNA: TGCAGTGCTCCCCCCAGGGGCTCCTATAATTCACCCCTCCACTTT. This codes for CSAPPRGSYNSPLHF.

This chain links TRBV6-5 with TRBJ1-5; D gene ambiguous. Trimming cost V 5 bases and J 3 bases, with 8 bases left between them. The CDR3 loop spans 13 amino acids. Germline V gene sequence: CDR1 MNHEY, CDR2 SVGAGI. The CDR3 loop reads CASSTLNNQPQHF. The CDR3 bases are TGTGCCAGCAGTACCCTAAACAATCAGCCCCAGCATTTT.

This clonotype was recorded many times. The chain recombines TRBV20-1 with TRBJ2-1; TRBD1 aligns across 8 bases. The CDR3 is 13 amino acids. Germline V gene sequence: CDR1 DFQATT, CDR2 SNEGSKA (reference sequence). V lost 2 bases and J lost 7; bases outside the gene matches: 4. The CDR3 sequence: CSARQGARNEQFF. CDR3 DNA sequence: TGCAGTGCTAGACAGGGGGCGCGGAATGAGCAGTTCTTC.

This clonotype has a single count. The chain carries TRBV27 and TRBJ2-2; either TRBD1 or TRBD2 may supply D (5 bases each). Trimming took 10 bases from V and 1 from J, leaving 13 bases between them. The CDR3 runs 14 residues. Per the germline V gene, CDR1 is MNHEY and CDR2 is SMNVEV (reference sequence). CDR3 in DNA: TGTGCCACCTACCGGGACGGGAACACCGGGGAGCTGTTTTTT. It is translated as CATYRDGNTGELFF.

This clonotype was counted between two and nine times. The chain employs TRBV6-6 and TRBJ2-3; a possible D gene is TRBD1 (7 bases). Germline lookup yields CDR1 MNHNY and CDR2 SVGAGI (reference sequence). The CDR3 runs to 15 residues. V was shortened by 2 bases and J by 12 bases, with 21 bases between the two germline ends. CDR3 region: CASSYDSQTGRRQYF. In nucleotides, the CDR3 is TGTGCCAGCAGTTACGATTCCCAGACAGGGAGGAGACAGTATTTT.

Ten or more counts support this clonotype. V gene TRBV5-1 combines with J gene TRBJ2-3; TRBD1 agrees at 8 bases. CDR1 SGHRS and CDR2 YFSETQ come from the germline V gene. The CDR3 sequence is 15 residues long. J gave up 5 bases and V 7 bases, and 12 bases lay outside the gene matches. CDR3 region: CASLGSRGRGDTQYF. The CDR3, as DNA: TGCGCCAGCCTCGGGAGCAGGGGGCGAGGAGATACGCAGTATTTT. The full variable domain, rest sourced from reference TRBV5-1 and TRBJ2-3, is KAGVTQTPRYLIKTRGQQVTLSCSPISGHRSVSWYQQTPGQGLQFLFEYFSETQRNKGNFPGRFSGRQFSNSRSEMNVSTLELGDSALYLCASLGSRGRGDTQYFGPGTRLTVL.

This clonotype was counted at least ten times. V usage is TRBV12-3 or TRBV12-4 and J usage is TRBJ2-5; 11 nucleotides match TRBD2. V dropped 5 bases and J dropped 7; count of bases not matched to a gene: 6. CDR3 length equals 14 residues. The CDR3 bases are TGTGCCAGCAGTCAACTAGCGGGGGAAGGGACCCAGTACTTC. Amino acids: CASSQLAGEGTQYF.

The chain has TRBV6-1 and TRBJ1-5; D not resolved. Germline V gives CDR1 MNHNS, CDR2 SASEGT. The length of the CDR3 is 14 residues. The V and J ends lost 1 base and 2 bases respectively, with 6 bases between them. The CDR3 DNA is TGTGCCAGCAGTGAAGGGAGGGGCAATCAGCCCCAGCATTTT. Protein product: CASSEGRGNQPQHF.

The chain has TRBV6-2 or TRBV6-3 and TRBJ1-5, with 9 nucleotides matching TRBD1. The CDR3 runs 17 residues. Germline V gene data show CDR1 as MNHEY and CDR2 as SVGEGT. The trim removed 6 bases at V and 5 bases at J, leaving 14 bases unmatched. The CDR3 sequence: CASRPTAWTGADQPQHF. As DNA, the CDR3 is TGTGCCAGCAGGCCAACCGCCTGGACAGGGGCGGATCAGCCCCAGCATTTT.

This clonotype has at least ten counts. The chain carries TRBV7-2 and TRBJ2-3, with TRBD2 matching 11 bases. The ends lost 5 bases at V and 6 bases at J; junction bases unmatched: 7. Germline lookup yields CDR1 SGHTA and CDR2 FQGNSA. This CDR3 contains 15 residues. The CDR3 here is CASSPGGTSGDTQYF. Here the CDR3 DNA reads TGTGCCAGCAGCCCGGGGGGGACTAGCGGTGATACGCAGTATTTT.

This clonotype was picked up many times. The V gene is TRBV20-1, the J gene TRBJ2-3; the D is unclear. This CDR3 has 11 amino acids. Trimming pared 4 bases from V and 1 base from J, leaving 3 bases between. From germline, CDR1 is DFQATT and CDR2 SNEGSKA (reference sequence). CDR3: CSAIRTDTQYF. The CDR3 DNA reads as TGCAGTGCTATCCGCACAGATACGCAGTATTTT.

CDR3 protein: CASSLGETRRGSTDTQYF. In DNA, the CDR3 is TGTGCCAGCAGCTTGGGGGAGACAAGGAGAGGGAGCACAGATACGCAGTATTTT. This sequence joins TRBV5-6 and TRBJ2-3, with a possible D match to TRBD2 (5 bases). The CDR3 sequence is 18 residues long. The V end lost 0 bases, the J end lost 0 bases, and 17 bases lay between the germline ends. The germline gives CDR1 SGHDT, CDR2 YYEEEE.

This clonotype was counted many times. CDR3 amino acids: CSAQGGPNTEAFF. CDR3 bases: TGCAGTGCTCAAGGGGGCCCAAACACTGAAGCTTTCTTT. The V gene is TRBV20-1, the J gene TRBJ1-1; the match to TRBD1 covers 7 bases. The germline gives CDR1 DFQATT, CDR2 SNEGSKA (reference sequence). Germline trimming cut 5 bases from V and 2 bases from J; bases unmatched to any gene: 5. The CDR3 extends over 13 amino acids.

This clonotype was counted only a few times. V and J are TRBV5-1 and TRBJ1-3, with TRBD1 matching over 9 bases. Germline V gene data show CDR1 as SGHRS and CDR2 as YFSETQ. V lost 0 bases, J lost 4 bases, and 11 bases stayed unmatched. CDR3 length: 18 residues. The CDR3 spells CASSLEGPGTGSGNTIYF. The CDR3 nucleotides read TGCGCCAGCAGCTTGGAGGGTCCCGGGACAGGGTCCGGAAACACCATATATTTT.

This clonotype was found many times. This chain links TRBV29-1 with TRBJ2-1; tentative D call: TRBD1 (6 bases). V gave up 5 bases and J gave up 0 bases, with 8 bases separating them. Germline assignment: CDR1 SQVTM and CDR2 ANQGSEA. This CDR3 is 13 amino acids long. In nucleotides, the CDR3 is TGCAGCGTTTTGGGGGCCTCCTACAATGAGCAGTTCTTC. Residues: CSVLGASYNEQFF.